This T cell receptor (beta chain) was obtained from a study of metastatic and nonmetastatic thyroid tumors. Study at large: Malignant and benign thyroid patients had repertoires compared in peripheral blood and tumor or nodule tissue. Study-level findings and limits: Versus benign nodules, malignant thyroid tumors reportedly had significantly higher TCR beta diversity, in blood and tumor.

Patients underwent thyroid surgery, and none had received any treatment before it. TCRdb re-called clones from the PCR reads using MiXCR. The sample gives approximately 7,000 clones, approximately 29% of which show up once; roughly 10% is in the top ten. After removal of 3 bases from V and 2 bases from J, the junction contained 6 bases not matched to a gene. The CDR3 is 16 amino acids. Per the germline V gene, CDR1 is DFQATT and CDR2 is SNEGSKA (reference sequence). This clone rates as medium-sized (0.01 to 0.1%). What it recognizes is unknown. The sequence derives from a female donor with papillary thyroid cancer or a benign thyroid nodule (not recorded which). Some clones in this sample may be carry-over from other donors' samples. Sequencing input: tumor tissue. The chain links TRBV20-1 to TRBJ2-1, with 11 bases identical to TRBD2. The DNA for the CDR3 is TGCAGTGCTAGCCATTTAGCGGGAGGGCCCTACAATGAGCAGTTCTTC. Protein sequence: CSASHLAGGPYNEQFF.